Sequencing of this TCR beta chain was carried out in a study of lymphopenia after photon versus proton radiotherapy (dated by TCRdb to between 2019 and 2020). Background on the whole study: The study compared the immunological effects of photon versus proton radiation therapy in patients with gastrointestinal tumors who developed high-grade lymphopenia. The cohort included 15 to 20 patients with gastrointestinal tumors who developed lymphopenia after receiving either photon or proton therapy. The study was designed to characterize how the impact on the immune system differs between the two radiation modalities. The full study reports these points: The survival association was assessed only in patients who died, and better survival with proton therapy was presented by the authors as a possibility rather than a demonstrated result. Across the cohort, an inverse correlation was found between a larger post-nadir drop in TCR diversity and overall survival time among patients who died. During treatment, patients who received proton therapy stayed relatively stable, whereas patients who received photon therapy lost naive T cells and TCR diversity and gained effector/memory populations. After the lymphocyte count nadir, repertoires from photon-treated patients showed oligoclonal expansion, particularly of CD8+ Temra cells, and this expansion drove the decline in diversity.

The protocol used for the library was the immunoSEQ multiplex PCR assay. Alongside multiparametric flow cytometry, deep sequencing of rearranged TCR beta loci was used to profile the T cell repertoires. The clones in this table, taken by TCRdb from immuneACCESS, are in-frame only. Not every clone is retained; where verified, under half of the shortfall comes from an unresolved V gene, and the cause of the rest is unknown. The sample includes 60,000 or so clones, with about 90% observed a single time. The ten largest clones take up over 10% of the sample. Germline trimming amounts to 4 bases on V and 0 bases on J, with 5 as the count of junction bases outside the gene matches. Its CDR3 holds 15 amino acids, cysteine through phenylalanine. Only the CDR3 DNA is retained, 45 bases long and in frame from the first base. The germline V gene (reference sequence) yields GTSNPN for CDR1 and SVGIG for CDR2.

As regards this clone: Its target antigen remains unknown. No much larger clone exists at a distance of one base, and base qualities are not known.

The sequence joins TRBV30 to TRBJ2-7; TRBD2 aligns with 11 central bases. Specimen: peripheral blood, collected from a patient treated with proton-based radiotherapy. The TCR sequence derives from a man at least 80 years old with esophageal cancer. The CDR3 region reads CAWTGLADRSYEQYF. The DNA sequence is TGTGCCTGGACGGGACTAGCGGATCGCTCCTACGAGCAGTACTTC.